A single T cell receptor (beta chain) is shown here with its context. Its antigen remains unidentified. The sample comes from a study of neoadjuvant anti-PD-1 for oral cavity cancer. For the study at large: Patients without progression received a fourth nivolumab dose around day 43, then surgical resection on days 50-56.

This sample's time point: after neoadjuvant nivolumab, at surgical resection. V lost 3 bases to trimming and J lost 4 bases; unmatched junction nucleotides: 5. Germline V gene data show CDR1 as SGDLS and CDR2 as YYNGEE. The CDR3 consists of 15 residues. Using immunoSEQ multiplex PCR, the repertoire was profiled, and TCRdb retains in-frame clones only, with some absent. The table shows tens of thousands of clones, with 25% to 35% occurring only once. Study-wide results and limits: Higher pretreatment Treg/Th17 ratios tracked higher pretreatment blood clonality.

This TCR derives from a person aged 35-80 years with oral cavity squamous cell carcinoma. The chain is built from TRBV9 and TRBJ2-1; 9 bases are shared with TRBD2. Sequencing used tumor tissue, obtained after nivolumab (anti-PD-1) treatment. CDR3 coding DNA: TGTGCCAGCAGCGACCCGACTAGCGGATACAATGAGCAGTTCTTC. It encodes CASSDPTSGYNEQFF.